This T cell receptor (beta chain) was retrieved from a study of T cells in Graves' hyperthyroidism and ophthalmopathy. Study summary: The initial diagnosis was the point when peripheral blood was collected, ahead of any treatment.

The study's findings and limits: Most thyroid-expanded clonotypes above 0.001 were also found in blood. Ophthalmopathy got predicted by the model a median roughly 6.1 months before its onset.

From RNA transcripts, TCR beta CDR3 regions were amplified. The HTBI set primed first-round TCR CDR3 RT-PCR. TCRdb re-called the multiplex PCR reads with MiXCR, one entry per CDR3 protein. The sample has about 740,000 distinct CDR3 sequences, around 15% seen once. Germline V gene data show CDR1 as SGHTA and CDR2 as FQGNSA. V gave up 6 bases and J gave up 4 bases, with 14 bases separating them. CDR3 length: 14 amino acids. This clonotype was recorded many times. Its antigen is unidentified. The sample comprised blood. The rearrangement links TRBV7-2 to TRBJ2-3; D unresolved. This clonotype was obtained from a woman between 18 and 29 years old with Graves' hyperthyroidism. Here the CDR3 DNA reads TGTGCCAGCAGGTCGAGGCTGTCGGCAGATACGCAGTATTTT. It translates to CASRSRLSADTQYF.